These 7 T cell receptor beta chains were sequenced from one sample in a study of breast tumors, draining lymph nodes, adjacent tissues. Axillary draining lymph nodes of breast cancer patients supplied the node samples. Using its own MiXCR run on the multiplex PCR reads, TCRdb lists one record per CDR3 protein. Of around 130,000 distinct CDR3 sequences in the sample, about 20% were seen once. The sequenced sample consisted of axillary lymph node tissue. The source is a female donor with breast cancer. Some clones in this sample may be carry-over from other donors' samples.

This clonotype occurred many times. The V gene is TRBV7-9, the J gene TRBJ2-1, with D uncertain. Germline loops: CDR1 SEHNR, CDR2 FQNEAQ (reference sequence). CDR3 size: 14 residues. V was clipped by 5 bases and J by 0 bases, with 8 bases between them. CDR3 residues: CASSPSSSYNEQFF. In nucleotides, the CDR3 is TGTGCCAGCAGCCCCTCGAGCTCCTACAATGAGCAGTTCTTC.

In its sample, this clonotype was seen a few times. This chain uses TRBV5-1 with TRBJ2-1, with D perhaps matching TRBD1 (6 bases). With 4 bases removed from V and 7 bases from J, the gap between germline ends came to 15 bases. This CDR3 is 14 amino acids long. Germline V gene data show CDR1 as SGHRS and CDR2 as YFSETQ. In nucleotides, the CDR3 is TGCGCCAGCAGCCCATTAGGACAGCCGAATGAGCAGTTCTTC. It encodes CASSPLGQPNEQFF. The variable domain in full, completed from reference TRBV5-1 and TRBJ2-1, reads KAGVTQTPRYLIKTRGQQVTLSCSPISGHRSVSWYQQTPGQGLQFLFEYFSETQRNKGNFPGRFSGRQFSNSRSEMNVSTLELGDSALYLCASSPLGQPNEQFFGPGTRLTVL.

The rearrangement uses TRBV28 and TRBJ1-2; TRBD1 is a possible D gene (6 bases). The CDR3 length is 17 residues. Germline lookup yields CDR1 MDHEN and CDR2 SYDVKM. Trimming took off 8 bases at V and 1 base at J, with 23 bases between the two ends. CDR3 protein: CASYRSDRRYGNYGYTF. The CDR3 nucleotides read TGTGCCAGCTACAGGTCGGACAGACGGTACGGTAACTATGGCTACACCTTC.

CDR3 amino acids: CASSPPSVQETVYNEQFF. The CDR3 DNA reads as TGTGCCAGCTCACCACCCTCTGTTCAGGAGACAGTCTACAATGAGCAGTTCTTC. The gene calls are TRBV18 and TRBJ2-1; TRBD1 might be the D (5 bases). Germline V gene data show CDR1 as KGHSH and CDR2 as LQKENI. V lost 0 bases, J lost 3 bases, and 18 bases lay in between. The CDR3 is 18 residues long.

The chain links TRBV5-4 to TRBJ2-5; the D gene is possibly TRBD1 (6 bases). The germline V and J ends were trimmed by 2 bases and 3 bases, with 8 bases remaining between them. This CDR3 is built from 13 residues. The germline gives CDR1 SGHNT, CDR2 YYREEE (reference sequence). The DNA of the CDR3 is TGTGCCAGCAGCTTCGGACAGAAAGAGACCCAGTACTTC. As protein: CASSFGQKETQYF.

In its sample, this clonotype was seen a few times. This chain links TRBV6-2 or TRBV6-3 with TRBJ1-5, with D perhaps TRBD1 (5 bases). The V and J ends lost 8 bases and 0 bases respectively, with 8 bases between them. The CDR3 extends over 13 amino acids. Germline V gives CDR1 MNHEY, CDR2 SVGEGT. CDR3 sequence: CASHDSSNQPQHF. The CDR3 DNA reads TGTGCCAGCCACGACAGTAGCAATCAGCCCCAGCATTTT.

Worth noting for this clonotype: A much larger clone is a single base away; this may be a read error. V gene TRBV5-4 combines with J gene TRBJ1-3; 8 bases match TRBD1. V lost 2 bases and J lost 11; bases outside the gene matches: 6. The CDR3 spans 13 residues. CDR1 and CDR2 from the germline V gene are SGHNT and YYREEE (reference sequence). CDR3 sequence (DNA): TGTGCCAGCAGCTTAACAGGGGGGGACGCCATATATTTT. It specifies CASSLTGGDAIYF.